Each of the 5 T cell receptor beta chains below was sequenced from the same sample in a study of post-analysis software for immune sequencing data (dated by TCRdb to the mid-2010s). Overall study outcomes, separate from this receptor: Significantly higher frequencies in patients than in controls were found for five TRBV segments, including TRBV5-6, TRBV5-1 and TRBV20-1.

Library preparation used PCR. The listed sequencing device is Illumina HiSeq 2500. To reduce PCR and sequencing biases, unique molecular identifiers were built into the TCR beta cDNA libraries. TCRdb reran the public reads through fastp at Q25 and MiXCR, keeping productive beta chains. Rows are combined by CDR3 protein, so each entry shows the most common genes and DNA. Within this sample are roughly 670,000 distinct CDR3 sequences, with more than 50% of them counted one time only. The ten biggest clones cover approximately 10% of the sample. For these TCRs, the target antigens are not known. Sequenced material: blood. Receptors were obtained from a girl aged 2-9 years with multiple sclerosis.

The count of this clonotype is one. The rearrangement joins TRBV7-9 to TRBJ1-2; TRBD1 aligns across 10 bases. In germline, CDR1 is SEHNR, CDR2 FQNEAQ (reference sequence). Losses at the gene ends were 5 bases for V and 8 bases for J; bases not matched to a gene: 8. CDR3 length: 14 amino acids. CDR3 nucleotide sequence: TGTGCCAGCAGCCGGGACAGGGGCGAAGAGGGCTACACCTTC. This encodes CASSRDRGEEGYTF. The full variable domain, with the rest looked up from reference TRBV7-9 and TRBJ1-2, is DTGVSQNPRHKITKRGQNVTFRCDPISEHNRLYWYRQTLGQGPEFLTYFQNEAQLEKSRLLSDRFSAERPKGSFSTLEIQRTEQGDSAMYLCASSRDRGEEGYTFGSGTRLTVV.

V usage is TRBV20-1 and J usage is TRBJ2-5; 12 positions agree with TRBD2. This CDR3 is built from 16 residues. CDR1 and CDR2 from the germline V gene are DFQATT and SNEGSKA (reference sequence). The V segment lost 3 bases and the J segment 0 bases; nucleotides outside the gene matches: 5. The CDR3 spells CSASWTSGAYQETQYF. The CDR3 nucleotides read TGCAGTGCTAGCTGGACTAGCGGGGCTTACCAAGAGACCCAGTACTTC.

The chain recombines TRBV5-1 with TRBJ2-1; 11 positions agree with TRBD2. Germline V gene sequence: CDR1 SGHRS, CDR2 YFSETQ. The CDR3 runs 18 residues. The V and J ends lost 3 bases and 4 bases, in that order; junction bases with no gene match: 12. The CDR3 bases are TGCGCCAGCAGCTCTGCGGGGCTAGCGGGGGGAGTTTACAATGAGCAGTTCTTC. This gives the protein CASSSAGLAGGVYNEQFF.

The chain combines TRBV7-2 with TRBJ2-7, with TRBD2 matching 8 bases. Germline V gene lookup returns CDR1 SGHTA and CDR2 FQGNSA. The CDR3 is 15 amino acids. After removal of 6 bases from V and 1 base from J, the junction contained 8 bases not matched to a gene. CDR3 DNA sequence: TGTGCCAGCAGTCCGGGTCGGGGGGGTTCCTACGAGCAGTACTTC. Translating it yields CASSPGRGGSYEQYF.

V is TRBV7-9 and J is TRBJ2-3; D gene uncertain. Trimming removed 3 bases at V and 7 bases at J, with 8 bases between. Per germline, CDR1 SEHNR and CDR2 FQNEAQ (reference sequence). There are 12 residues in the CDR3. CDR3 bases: TGTGCCAGCAGCTTCAAACCAAATACGCAGTATTTT. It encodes CASSFKPNTQYF.